The 22 T cell receptor beta chains reported below all come from one sample, sequenced in a study of T cell repertoires in cytomegalovirus infection. TCRdb passed the reads through MiXCR, listing each CDR3 protein once. The table shows approximately 100,000 distinct CDR3 sequences, with around a quarter occurring only once. The sample was CD8+ T cells from PBMCs. The source is a human donor in good health (CMV status not recorded). Some clones in this sample may be carry-over from other donors' samples.

This clonotype was recorded at least ten times. The chain is built from TRBV11-2 and TRBJ2-7, with D tentatively TRBD1 or TRBD2 (6 bases each). The V gene's germline CDR1 is SGHAT and CDR2 FQNNGV. The V end lost 1 base, the J end lost 7 bases, and 14 bases lay between the germline ends. The CDR3 length is 14 residues. The CDR3: CASSLVGGREEQYF. CDR3 nucleotide sequence: TGTGCCAGCAGCTTAGTTGGGGGGCGCGAAGAGCAGTACTTC.

V and J are TRBV4-3 and TRBJ2-1; D perhaps matches TRBD2 (7 bases). The CDR3 runs to 16 residues. Germline V gene data show CDR1 as LGHNA and CDR2 as YSLEER. The V gene lost 5 bases and the J gene lost 0 bases, with 14 bases spanning the gap. The CDR3, as DNA: TGCGCCAGCAGCGTGGCGGGGGCCCCCTCCTACAATGAGCAGTTCTTC. This codes for CASSVAGAPSYNEQFF.

The rearrangement links TRBV7-9 to TRBJ2-1, with unresolved D. Trimming removed 6 bases at V and 4 bases at J, with 10 bases between. The CDR3 is 13 amino acids. Germline CDR1 SEHNR, CDR2 FQNEAQ (reference sequence). The CDR3 nucleotides are TGTGCCAGCAGTATCCGGGCTTACAATGAGCAGTTCTTC. This gives the protein CASSIRAYNEQFF.

The J gene is TRBJ1-2, the V gene TRBV14, with D maybe TRBD1 (6 bases). The CDR3 loop spans 15 amino acids. The V end was cut by 3 bases, the J end by 1 base, with 12 bases between. Germline V gene lookup returns CDR1 SGHDN and CDR2 FVKESK. The CDR3 nucleotides read TGTGCCAGCAGCCATCGGGGGCTCAGTAACTATGGCTACACCTTC. Amino acid sequence: CASSHRGLSNYGYTF.

Note on this clonotype: A much larger clone differs from this one at a single base, so this may be a read error. The chain joins TRBV7-6 to TRBJ1-2; the match to TRBD1 covers 8 bases. The CDR3 extends over 16 amino acids. The germline V gene has CDR1 SGHVS and CDR2 FNYEAQ. The CDR3 DNA follows: TGTGCCAGCAGCTTCGCCGGGACAGGCGTAAACTATGACTACACCTTC. As protein: CASSFAGTGVNYDYTF.

This chain joins TRBV6-7 and TRBJ1-2; D call uncertain. TRBV6-7 is an open reading frame, and its role is uncertain. With 6 bases removed from V and 5 bases from J, the gap between germline ends came to 16 bases. The CDR3 sequence is 14 residues long. CDR3 in DNA: TGTGCCAGCAGCTCCCCTGGACGGAGTTATGGCTACACCTTC. It encodes CASSSPGRSYGYTF.

This clonotype was seen repeatedly, ten times or more. V gene TRBV7-9 combines with J gene TRBJ1-5; D remains unclear. Trimming left V 1 base short and J 1 base short, with 8 bases between. The V gene's germline CDR1 is SEHNR and CDR2 FQNEAQ (reference sequence). CDR3 size: 15 residues. The CDR3: CASSLGGLSNQPQHF. Written as DNA, the CDR3 is TGTGCCAGCAGCTTAGGAGGGCTAAGCAATCAGCCCCAGCATTTT.

The genes are TRBV28 and TRBJ2-7; 7 nucleotides line up with TRBD1. The CDR3 extends over 12 amino acids. CDR1 and CDR2 (germline): MDHEN, SYDVKM. J was trimmed by 4 bases and V by 8 bases; bases with no gene match: 5. CDR3 loop: CASGDSSYEQYF. As DNA, the CDR3 is TGTGCCAGCGGGGACAGCAGTTACGAGCAGTACTTC.

There are many counts of this clonotype. The genes are TRBV6-1 and TRBJ1-5, with a weak D call TRBD1 (6 bases). Germline V lookup: CDR1 MNHNS, CDR2 SASEGT. CDR3 length: 15 amino acids. The V and J ends lost 5 bases and 3 bases respectively, with 14 bases between them. The CDR3 reads CASSSRQDLNQPQHF. CDR3 sequence (DNA): TGTGCCAGCAGTTCCCGACAGGACCTCAATCAGCCCCAGCATTTT.

This rearrangement joins TRBV27 to TRBJ2-7; 7 bases are a match to TRBD2. CDR1 is MNHEY and CDR2 is SMNVEV in the germline V gene (reference sequence). The CDR3 extends over 16 amino acids. V shed 6 bases, J shed 7 bases, and the junction held 18 bases outside the gene matches. CDR3 amino acids: CASSSRATEFSGEQYF. Here the CDR3 DNA reads TGTGCCAGCAGCTCCCGGGCCACGGAATTTAGCGGGGAGCAGTACTTC.

V gene TRBV29-1 combines with J gene TRBJ2-7; TRBD2 agrees at 15 bases. Germline assignment: CDR1 SQVTM and CDR2 ANQGSEA. V shed 2 bases, J shed 6 bases, and the junction held 8 bases outside the gene matches. CDR3 length: 16 residues. The CDR3 bases are TGCAGCGTTGAAACGTGGGGACTAGCGGGGGGAAGCGAGCAGTACTTC. Translation gives CSVETWGLAGGSEQYF.

The CDR3: CASSLVSGGSNEQFF. As DNA, the CDR3 is TGTGCCAGCAGCTTAGTTAGCGGGGGGTCTAATGAGCAGTTCTTC. V is TRBV7-2 and J is TRBJ2-1, with 10 bases matching TRBD2. This CDR3 region has 15 residues. The germline V gene encodes CDR1 SGHTA and CDR2 FQGNSA. J was trimmed by 7 bases and V by 1 base; bases with no gene match: 4.

This clonotype was seen repeatedly, ten times or more. The chain has TRBV20-1 and TRBJ2-1; TRBD1 agrees at 7 bases. Germline lookup yields CDR1 DFQATT and CDR2 SNEGSKA (reference sequence). The V and J ends lost 4 bases and 2 bases, in that order; junction bases with no gene match: 8. The CDR3 extends over 15 amino acids. The CDR3 loop reads CSATPTGRPYNEQFF. The CDR3 nucleotides read TGCAGTGCTACTCCGACAGGGCGTCCCTACAATGAGCAGTTCTTC.

The chain combines TRBV7-9 with TRBJ2-7; 13 positions match TRBD2. V trimming: 2 bases; J trimming: 4 bases; junction bases outside the gene matches: 11. This CDR3 contains 18 residues. The germline V gene has CDR1 SEHNR and CDR2 FQNEAQ (reference sequence). CDR3 nucleotides: TGTGCCAGCAGCTTACGACTAGCGGGGGGCCCCGGTCTTTACGAGCAGTACTTC. It yields the protein CASSLRLAGGPGLYEQYF.

This clonotype was observed many times. The chain joins TRBV7-8 to TRBJ2-7, with D perhaps TRBD1 (6 bases). Germline CDR1 SGHVS, CDR2 FQNEAQ. Trimming took 5 bases from V and 7 from J, leaving 9 bases between them. The CDR3 totals 11 residues. CDR3 DNA: TGTGCCAGCAGCCCTCAGGGGGAGCAGTACTTC. Protein: CASSPQGEQYF.

In this sample, this clonotype turned up many times. The CDR3 sequence is CASSERLAGAYEQYF. In DNA form, the CDR3 reads TGTGCCAGCAGTGAACGGCTTGCAGGGGCCTACGAGCAGTACTTC. This sequence joins TRBV6-1 and TRBJ2-7; tentatively, D is TRBD1 (6 bases). Per germline, CDR1 MNHNS and CDR2 SASEGT. The CDR3 spans 15 residues. Deletions cut 2 bases from V and 2 bases from J, with 13 bases between.

Note on this clonotype: This may stem from a read error, because a much larger clone lies one nucleotide away. Here the CDR3 omits its conserved ending phenylalanine or tryptophan, so a read error is the likely source. Because the CDR3's place on the DNA is in doubt, the DNA is left out and the CDR3 is given as listed by TCRdb. The chain couples TRBV5-4 to TRBJ1-6; the table assigns TRBD1, which was not confirmed against the DNA. The CDR3 comprises 16 residues, both ends counted. CDR1 is SGHNT and CDR2 is YYREEE in the germline V gene (reference sequence). The CDR3 loop reads CASRTDVGGPKTDLHY.

Comment on this clonotype: A read error may explain this, as a much larger clone is one base away. V usage is TRBV7-6 and J usage is TRBJ2-7; 7 bases fit TRBD1. This CDR3 spans 15 amino acids. CDR1 and CDR2 from the germline V gene are SGHVS and FNYEAQ. CDR3 residues: CASSHGVGGSYEQNF. The CDR3 nucleotides read TGTGCCAGCAGTCACGGGGTAGGGGGCTCCTACGAGCAGAACTTC.

The chain uses TRBV27 and TRBJ1-1; tentative D call: TRBD1 (6 bases). The CDR3 totals 12 residues. Trimming removed 10 bases at V and 4 bases at J, with 13 bases between. Germline V gene data show CDR1 as MNHEY and CDR2 as SMNVEV (reference sequence). The CDR3 DNA sequence: TGTGCCACCCAAACAGGGAGCACTGAAGCTTTCTTT. It encodes CATQTGSTEAFF.

This clonotype was counted a few times. V usage is TRBV7-8 and J usage is TRBJ1-1; D is uncertain. Trimming pared 4 bases from V and 5 bases from J, leaving 14 bases between. CDR3 size: 14 residues. The V gene's germline CDR1 is SGHVS and CDR2 FQNEAQ. The CDR3 nucleotides read TGTGCCAGCAGCTCAGGAGGCCCGAGGACTGAAGCTTTCTTT. It encodes CASSSGGPRTEAFF.

The sample holds many counts of this clonotype. The rearrangement uses TRBV7-2 and TRBJ1-1, with D hard to call. Trimming removed 5 bases at V and 7 bases at J, with 14 bases between. The CDR3 consists of 13 residues. Germline CDR1 is SGHTA and CDR2 is FQGNSA. CDR3 amino acids: CASSGGGPHEAFF. The CDR3 nucleotides are TGTGCCAGCAGCGGAGGAGGACCACATGAAGCTTTCTTT. Full variable domain (rest looked up from reference TRBV7-2 and TRBJ1-1): GAGVSQSPSNKVTEKGKDVELRCDPISGHTALYWYRQSLGQGLEFLIYFQGNSAPDKSGLPSDRFSAERTGGSVSTLTIQRTQQEDSAVYLCASSGGGPHEAFFGQGTRLTVV.

The sample holds a few counts of this clonotype. CDR3 residues: CASSSGLAGDWNEQFF. In DNA form, the CDR3 reads TGTGCCAGCAGCTCGGGACTAGCGGGAGATTGGAATGAGCAGTTCTTC. This chain links TRBV7-6 with TRBJ2-1, with 14 nucleotides matching TRBD2. The J segment lost 7 bases and the V segment lost 4 bases, leaving 6 bases of the junction unmatched. The CDR3 totals 16 residues. Germline values: CDR1 SGHVS, CDR2 FNYEAQ.